Listed here are 5 T cell receptor beta chains from one sample, sequenced in a study of identical twins. In TCRdb, the 5' RACE reads were re-called with MiXCR into one record per CDR3 protein. Of hundreds of thousands of distinct CDR3 sequences listed, approximately 13% are singletons. This sample also belongs to another study, concerning yellow fever vaccine responses in identical twins.

Sequenced: PBMCs. All receptors derive from a woman between 18 and 29 years old in good health.

This clonotype was seen more than once but under ten times. This chain uses TRBV6-5 with TRBJ2-1, with 9 nucleotides matching TRBD2. Germline V CDR1 and CDR2: MNHEY, SVGAGI. The CDR3 has 16 residues. J lost 3 bases, V lost 1 base, and 4 bases had no gene match. The DNA of the CDR3 is TGTGCCAGCAGTTACTATCAGACTAGCGGCTACAATGAGCAGTTCTTC. It codes for CASSYYQTSGYNEQFF.

This clonotype appeared a few times. The CDR3 reads CSATPPGTGSETQYF. Here the CDR3 DNA reads TGCAGTGCCACCCCCCCCGGGACAGGGTCGGAGACCCAGTACTTC. The genes are TRBV20-1 and TRBJ2-5; TRBD1 matches 9 bases. From germline, CDR1 is DFQATT and CDR2 SNEGSKA (reference sequence). The length of the CDR3 is 15 residues. The V gene end was trimmed by 6 bases and the J gene end by 5 bases; junction bases not matched to a gene: 13.

The table lists this clonotype with many counts. The gene calls are TRBV5-1 and TRBJ1-4; 10 nucleotides agree with TRBD1. The junction had 4 bases not matched to a gene; V was cut back by 4 bases and J by 7 bases. CDR3 length: 14 residues. Germline V gene lookup returns CDR1 SGHRS and CDR2 YFSETQ. As DNA, the CDR3 is TGCGCCAGCAGCCCGGGACAGGGGAGTGAAAAACTGTTTTTT. Translating it yields CASSPGQGSEKLFF.

The V call is TRBV5-1, the J call TRBJ1-2; 9 nucleotides align to TRBD1. V was clipped by 0 bases and J by 7 bases; unmatched bases: 7. This CDR3 spans 15 amino acids. Germline CDR1 SGHRS, CDR2 YFSETQ. CDR3 amino acids: CASSLGDRDTPGYTF. CDR3 sequence (DNA): TGCGCCAGCAGCTTGGGGGACAGGGATACGCCTGGCTACACCTTC.

The chain uses TRBV3-1 and TRBJ2-1; 9 positions agree with TRBD2. V was pared by 4 bases and J by 9 bases, with 13 bases of the junction left unmatched. The germline V gene has CDR1 LGHDT and CDR2 YNNKEL (reference sequence). The CDR3 totals 16 residues. CDR3 protein: CASSPRGTSLSGEQFF. The CDR3 nucleotides read TGTGCCAGCAGCCCTCGGGGGACTAGCTTGTCCGGTGAGCAGTTCTTC.